This T cell receptor beta chain emerged from a study of blood T cells in healthy people across ages. Across the whole study: Roughly one uniquely barcoded beta molecule per two T cells was captured.

This clonotype was counted between two and nine times. PCR was performed a second time for about 7 to 12 cycles using a sample-barcoded 5' primer and a J-beta primer mix. TCRdb independently ran MiXCR on the 5' RACE reads; one entry per CDR3 protein. The sample holds about 780,000 distinct CDR3 sequences; roughly 24% are singletons and the top ten take 3%. This CDR3 has 15 residues. The ends lost 5 bases at V and 3 bases at J; junction bases unmatched: 6. This same sample was also part of a study on T cells of mothers and their children. That source adds: Biologically related mothers and children overlapped slightly more than unrelated pairs, a non-significant difference.

The origin of this receptor is a boy aged 5-17 years in good health. The sample consisted of blood. The V and J genes are TRBV12-3 or TRBV12-4 and TRBJ1-2, with 10 bases matching TRBD1. DNA for the CDR3: TGTGCCAGCAGTGTCCGACAGGGGGCGGACTATGGCTACACCTTC. Translating it yields CASSVRQGADYGYTF.